Following are 15 T cell receptor beta chains from one sample sequenced in a study of T cell changes during pregnancy in multiple sclerosis. Measured with immunoSEQ multiplex PCR; TCRdb has only the in-frame clones, and not every one. The data show 30,000 to 35,000 clones, less than 95% seen once. The specimen was CD8+ T cells from peripheral blood mononuclear cells, collected in the first trimester of pregnancy. The receptors were gathered from a female donor with multiple sclerosis, enrolled in a pregnancy study.

The chain recombines TRBV28 with TRBJ2-2; 16 bases match TRBD2. V was pared by 8 bases and J by 7 bases, with 28 bases of the junction left unmatched. The CDR3 has 23 residues. Germline loops: CDR1 MDHEN, CDR2 SYDVKM. The CDR3 loop reads CASWTKDLKTGTSGRAGDGELFF. DNA of the CDR3: TGTGCCAGCTGGACAAAGGACTTAAAAACCGGGACTAGCGGGAGGGCCGGGGACGGGGAGCTGTTTTTT.

This chain uses TRBV27 with TRBJ2-1; maybe TRBD2 (5 bases). V dropped 8 bases and J dropped 1 base, with 12 bases sitting between them. Germline V gene lookup returns CDR1 MNHEY and CDR2 SMNVEV (reference sequence). This CDR3 has 14 residues. CDR3 in amino acids: CASRFRRSYNEQFF. CDR3 nucleotide sequence: TGTGCCAGCCGGTTTCGGAGGTCCTACAATGAGCAGTTCTTC.

This clone has only one observation. The gene calls are TRBV7-2 and TRBJ2-5, with TRBD2 matching 8 bases. CDR1 is SGHTA and CDR2 is FQGNSA in the germline V gene. V shed 3 bases and J 5 bases; nucleotides not matched to a gene: 5. This CDR3 region has 14 residues. The CDR3 reads CASSFGGGRETQYF. The CDR3 DNA sequence: TGTGCCAGCAGCTTCGGGGGGGGCAGGGAGACCCAGTACTTC.

The chain employs TRBV29-1 and TRBJ1-2; 10 bases agree with TRBD1. J lost 6 bases, V lost 3 bases, and 7 bases had no gene match. Germline V gene lookup returns CDR1 SQVTM and CDR2 ANQGSEA. The CDR3 loop spans 14 amino acids. The CDR3 spells CSVDAGQGMHGYTF. Written as DNA, the CDR3 is TGCAGCGTTGACGCGGGACAGGGGATGCATGGCTACACCTTC.

This rearrangement joins TRBV9 to TRBJ1-2; D possibly corresponds to TRBD1 (5 bases). V was shortened by 5 bases and J by 8 bases, with 13 bases between the two germline ends. Germline-derived CDR1 and CDR2 are SGDLS and YYNGEE. The CDR3 consists of 12 residues. The CDR3 coding sequence is TGTGCCAGCAGAAGGGGACTCCGCGGCTACACCTTC. Translated: CASRRGLRGYTF.

The chain couples TRBV6-5 to TRBJ2-5, with D perhaps TRBD2 (6 bases). Germline lookup yields CDR1 MNHEY and CDR2 SVGAGI. This CDR3 has 11 residues. V was cut by 4 bases and J by 10 bases, with 10 bases left in between. CDR3 DNA: TGTGCCAGCAGTTTTAGCGGCTACCAGTACTTC. Its translation: CASSFSGYQYF.

This rearrangement joins TRBV13 to TRBJ2-2; 8 nucleotides agree with TRBD1. The CDR3 covers 17 residues. CDR1 is PRHDT, CDR2 FYEKMQ, per germline (reference sequence). Germline trimming cut 5 bases from V and 1 base from J; bases unmatched to any gene: 9. CDR3 sequence (DNA): TGTGCCAGCAGCCAGATAACCGGGACAGGGAACACCGGGGAGCTGTTTTTT. This sequence encodes CASSQITGTGNTGELFF.

The J gene is TRBJ2-4, the V gene TRBV7-9, with unresolved D. There are 15 residues in the CDR3. Germline V CDR1 and CDR2: SEHNR, FQNEAQ (reference sequence). V lost 2 bases and J 5 bases, leaving 13 bases between the germline ends. The CDR3 nucleotides are TGTGCCAGCAGCTTACGCCGCGTATCGGAAAACATTCAGTACTTC. It yields the protein CASSLRRVSENIQYF.

The V and J genes are TRBV4-1 and TRBJ1-5; tentatively, D is TRBD1 (5 bases). The CDR3 covers 17 residues. The germline V and J ends were trimmed by 0 bases and 0 bases, with 12 bases remaining between them. Germline V gene data show CDR1 as MGHRA and CDR2 as YSYEKL. The CDR3 reads CASSQDGARHSNQPQHF. CDR3 bases: TGCGCCAGCAGCCAAGATGGGGCCAGACATAGCAATCAGCCCCAGCATTTT.

The chain links TRBV5-1 to TRBJ2-1; 12 bases are shared with TRBD2. Germline CDR1 and CDR2: SGHRS and YFSETQ. V shed 2 bases and J 5 bases; nucleotides not matched to a gene: 2. This CDR3 is built from 15 residues. CDR3 DNA: TGCGCCAGCAGCTTCGGACTAGCGGGAAACAATGAGCAGTTCTTC. As protein: CASSFGLAGNNEQFF.

V gene TRBV28 combines with J gene TRBJ2-5, with 11 bases lining up with TRBD2. Per the germline V gene, CDR1 is MDHEN and CDR2 is SYDVKM. The trim removed 7 bases at V and 2 bases at J, leaving 6 bases unmatched. The CDR3 has 15 amino acids. The CDR3 bases are TGTGCCAGCAACCGGCTAGCGGGAGGACAAGAGACCCAGTACTTC. This sequence encodes CASNRLAGGQETQYF.

V usage is TRBV14 and J usage is TRBJ2-7; D is ambiguous. The germline V gene has CDR1 SGHDN and CDR2 FVKESK. V lost 3 bases and J lost 4, with 4 bases in between. The CDR3 is 11 residues long. The CDR3, as DNA: TGTGCCAGCAGCCACGGGTACGAGCAGTACTTC. Protein: CASSHGYEQYF.

This clone was recorded once. The chain has TRBV19 and TRBJ1-2, with D unresolved. Trimming shortened V by 5 bases and J by 6 bases, and 13 bases separated the two germline ends. The CDR3 totals 13 residues. Per germline, CDR1 LNHDA and CDR2 SQIVND (reference sequence). For the CDR3, the DNA is TGTGCCAGTAGTTTCCGACTAGCCGATGGCTACACCTTC. Amino acids: CASSFRLADGYTF.

This clone was recorded at least ten times. V usage is TRBV2 and J usage is TRBJ2-1; tentatively, D is TRBD2 (6 bases). Germline-derived CDR1 and CDR2 are SNHLY and FYNNEI. The CDR3 runs to 13 residues. V was shortened by 11 bases and J by 7 bases, with 18 bases between the two germline ends. The chain's CDR3 is CASLADSGNEQFF. CDR3 nucleotide sequence: TGTGCCTCCTTAGCGGACTCCGGGAATGAGCAGTTCTTC.

V and J are TRBV6-6 and TRBJ2-7, with TRBD2 matching 10 bases. The CDR3 has 15 residues. Per germline, CDR1 MNHNY and CDR2 SVGAGI (reference sequence). With 2 bases clipped from V and 5 bases from J, the junction kept 6 bases outside the gene matches. As DNA, the CDR3 is TGTGCCAGCAGTTACATACTAGCGGGATTAGACGAGCAGTACTTC. It translates to CASSYILAGLDEQYF.